Shown below are 22 T cell receptor beta chains from a single sample sequenced in a study of T cell changes during pregnancy in multiple sclerosis. TCRdb's table, derived via immunoSEQ multiplex PCR, lists solely in-frame clones and lacks some. The sample lists 75,000 to 100,000 clones; just over 90% were seen once. The sequenced sample was peripheral blood, obtained in the second trimester of pregnancy. Receptor source: a female donor in good health, enrolled as a control in a pregnancy study.

V usage is TRBV19 and J usage is TRBJ1-1, with TRBD1 matching 8 bases. J was trimmed by 1 base and V by 7 bases; bases with no gene match: 11. The CDR3 contains 16 residues. Germline V lookup: CDR1 LNHDA, CDR2 SQIVND (reference sequence). The CDR3 reads CASMGGSTGENTEAFF. The DNA of the CDR3 is TGTGCCAGTATGGGGGGCTCGACAGGGGAGAACACTGAAGCTTTCTTT.

The chain links TRBV7-9 to TRBJ1-2; D not certain. The CDR3 contains 14 residues. Trimming removed 2 bases at V and 2 bases at J, with 9 bases between. Germline CDR1 reads SEHNR; CDR2 reads FQNEAQ (reference sequence). The CDR3 reads CASSLQSLNYGYTF. Here the CDR3 DNA reads TGTGCCAGCAGCTTACAGTCTCTGAACTATGGCTACACCTTC.

This clone was seen only once. The V gene is TRBV6-5, the J gene TRBJ2-7; maybe TRBD1 (5 bases). CDR3 length: 13 residues. Germline V lookup: CDR1 MNHEY, CDR2 SVGAGI. Trimming took off 6 bases at V and 1 base at J, with 10 bases between the two ends. The CDR3 protein is CASRVRQSYEQYF. CDR3 coding DNA: TGTGCCAGCAGGGTGCGACAGTCCTACGAGCAGTACTTC.

J is TRBJ2-7 and V is TRBV19, with 7 bases aligning to TRBD1. From germline, CDR1 is LNHDA and CDR2 SQIVND (reference sequence). The CDR3 runs 13 residues. V lost 5 bases and J lost 7; bases outside the gene matches: 8. The DNA of the CDR3 is TGTGCCAGTAGTTATCTGGCAGGGGGTGAGCAGTACTTC. Protein: CASSYLAGGEQYF.

The chain is built from TRBV7-9 and TRBJ2-1; 9 bases match TRBD2. The length of the CDR3 is 15 residues. Germline V CDR1 and CDR2: SEHNR, FQNEAQ (reference sequence). J gave up 9 bases and V 1 base, and 7 bases lay outside the gene matches. CDR3 amino acids: CASSLDLAGPTEQFF. Written as DNA, the CDR3 is TGTGCCAGCAGCTTAGATCTAGCGGGGCCCACTGAGCAGTTCTTC.

This clone was seen a handful of times. The rearrangement joins TRBV7-6 to TRBJ1-6; D might be TRBD1 (5 bases). CDR1 and CDR2 (germline): SGHVS, FNYEAQ. Trimming removed 1 base at V and 4 bases at J, with 11 bases between. The CDR3 runs 16 residues. CDR3: CASSLGATAYNSPLHF. The CDR3 coding sequence is TGTGCCAGCAGCTTAGGGGCGACAGCTTATAATTCACCCCTCCACTTT.

This clone has only one observation. The chain is built from TRBV19 and TRBJ2-1; 10 bases are a match to TRBD2. The CDR3 consists of 17 residues. Trimming removed 6 bases from V and 0 bases from J; junction bases left unmatched: 8. The germline gives CDR1 LNHDA, CDR2 SQIVND (reference sequence). The CDR3 sequence: CASSGLAAPSSYNEQFF. In nucleotides, the CDR3 is TGTGCCAGTAGCGGACTAGCGGCGCCGAGCTCCTACAATGAGCAGTTCTTC.

This chain connects TRBV7-8 to TRBJ1-6; D perhaps matches TRBD1 (6 bases). Trimming took off 1 base at V and 9 bases at J, with 25 bases between the two ends. The CDR3 extends over 19 amino acids. Germline loops: CDR1 SGHVS, CDR2 FQNEAQ. CDR3 amino acids: CASSLVGVGGDLKGSPLHF. CDR3 DNA sequence: TGTGCCAGCAGCTTAGTAGGGGTAGGGGGGGATCTTAAAGGTTCACCCCTCCACTTT.

This clone was detected only once. The V call is TRBV20-1, the J call TRBJ1-2; D uncertain. The CDR3 covers 10 residues. Trimming cost V 4 bases and J 9 bases, with 9 bases left between them. The germline V gene encodes CDR1 DFQATT and CDR2 SNEGSKA (reference sequence). CDR3 in amino acids: CSANVARYTF. The CDR3 nucleotides are TGCAGTGCTAATGTAGCGCGCTACACCTTC.

The gene calls are TRBV5-1 and TRBJ2-1; TRBD2 agrees at 11 bases. The CDR3 runs 14 residues. Germline trimming cut 5 bases from V and 7 bases from J; bases unmatched to any gene: 5. Germline assignment: CDR1 SGHRS and CDR2 YFSETQ. The CDR3 DNA follows: TGCGCCAGCAGACAAATAGCGGGGGGGAATGAGCAGTTCTTC. It translates to CASRQIAGGNEQFF.

This chain links TRBV19 with TRBJ1-1; D might be TRBD1 (6 bases). The germline CDR1 and CDR2 sequences are LNHDA and SQIVND (reference sequence). Trimming removed 5 bases at V and 2 bases at J, with 12 bases between. The length of the CDR3 is 14 residues. The CDR3 sequence: CASSANRVNTEAFF. CDR3 DNA: TGTGCCAGTAGTGCCAACAGGGTTAACACTGAAGCTTTCTTT.

This clone appeared a few times. The V and J genes are TRBV28 and TRBJ1-2, with 7 bases aligning to TRBD1. V was clipped by 5 bases and J by 6 bases; unmatched bases: 3. The length of the CDR3 is 12 residues. CDR1 and CDR2 (germline): MDHEN, SYDVKM. The CDR3, as DNA: TGTGCCAGCAGTGAAACAGGGGATGGCTACACCTTC. Amino acid sequence: CASSETGDGYTF.

The chain has TRBV7-9 and TRBJ2-1, with D maybe TRBD1 (6 bases). The germline V gene has CDR1 SEHNR and CDR2 FQNEAQ (reference sequence). V was trimmed by 5 bases and J by 2 bases, leaving 16 bases between them. The CDR3 totals 16 residues. The CDR3 sequence: CASSPTRGETYNEQFF. The DNA of the CDR3 is TGTGCCAGCAGCCCCACCAGGGGAGAGACCTACAATGAGCAGTTCTTC.

The chain joins TRBV28 to TRBJ1-5, with D hard to call. V was pared by 6 bases and J by 6 bases, with 24 bases between. This CDR3 is 17 amino acids long. The germline gives CDR1 MDHEN, CDR2 SYDVKM. CDR3 DNA sequence: TGTGCCAGCAGAAAACGACGTGACGGGTTAACCCCTCAGCCCCAGCATTTT. It specifies CASRKRRDGLTPQPQHF. The variable domain in full, with the rest retrieved from reference TRBV28 and TRBJ1-5, is DVKVTQSSRYLVKRTGEKVFLECVQDMDHENMFWYRQDPGLGLRLIYFSYDVKMKEKGDIPEGYSVSREKKERFSLILESASTNQTSMYLCASRKRRDGLTPQPQHFGDGTRLSIL.

The CDR3 nucleotides read TGCGCCAGCAGCTTTACGGGGGAGACTGATACGCAGTATTTT. Its protein is CASSFTGETDTQYF. The chain carries TRBV5-1 and TRBJ2-3; maybe TRBD2 (6 bases). Deletions cut 2 bases from V and 6 bases from J, with 13 bases between. The CDR3 is made up of 14 amino acids. The germline V gene has CDR1 SGHRS and CDR2 YFSETQ.

The chain links TRBV11-2 to TRBJ1-4; TRBD1 might be the D (6 bases). CDR1 SGHAT and CDR2 FQNNGV come from the germline V gene. CDR3 length equals 19 residues. The germline V and J ends were trimmed by 2 bases and 1 base, with 20 bases remaining between them. The CDR3 loop is CASSLLGLRGGGTNEKLFF. CDR3 in DNA: TGTGCCAGCAGCTTATTGGGCCTTAGAGGGGGTGGAACTAATGAAAAACTGTTTTTT.

The chain carries TRBV5-1 and TRBJ1-1; 7 positions match TRBD1. Germline V gives CDR1 SGHRS, CDR2 YFSETQ. This CDR3 spans 14 amino acids. With V trimmed by 4 bases and J by 0 bases, 3 bases remained unmatched. CDR3 protein: CASSQGQLNTEAFF. In DNA, the CDR3 is TGCGCCAGCAGCCAGGGACAGCTGAACACTGAAGCTTTCTTT.

The chain uses TRBV7-2 and TRBJ2-1; 12 bases are a match to TRBD2. The CDR3 is 15 residues long. Unmatched junction bases numbered 3, after V lost 5 bases and J lost 4 bases. In germline, CDR1 is SGHTA, CDR2 FQGNSA. CDR3 loop: CASSRLAGEYNEQFF. DNA of the CDR3: TGTGCCAGCAGCCGACTAGCGGGAGAGTACAATGAGCAGTTCTTC.

This clone was observed once. The V gene is TRBV2, the J gene TRBJ2-7; tentative D call: TRBD1 (5 bases). This CDR3 comprises 15 residues. The germline V gene has CDR1 SNHLY and CDR2 FYNNEI. V was trimmed by 3 bases and J by 2 bases, leaving 14 bases between them. The CDR3 region is CASSDEQVKAYEQYF. The CDR3 DNA reads as TGTGCCAGCAGTGACGAACAGGTGAAGGCCTACGAGCAGTACTTC.

As regards this clone: Other DNA sequences in the sample encode the same CDR3. CDR3 protein: CASSPRQATNEKLFF. As DNA, the CDR3 is TGTGCCAGCTCACCACGACAGGCAACTAATGAAAAACTGTTTTTT. The chain couples TRBV18 to TRBJ1-4, with TRBD1 as a possible D gene (6 bases). V lost 1 base to trimming and J lost 0 bases, with 6 bases between them. This CDR3 spans 15 amino acids. Germline values: CDR1 KGHSH, CDR2 LQKENI.

The chain joins TRBV12-2 to TRBJ2-5; TRBD2, the table's D call, lacks a check against the DNA. TRBV12-2 is a listed pseudogene. The CDR3 has 18 amino acids. The CDR3 sequence is CASRSGPPLAGGPETQYF. For the CDR3, the DNA is TGTGCAAGTCGCTCCGGTCCCCCTTTAGCGGGAGGGCCAGAGACCCAGTACTTC.

This chain links TRBV28 with TRBJ2-7, with 9 bases aligning to TRBD2. This CDR3 spans 14 amino acids. V dropped 6 bases and J dropped 2; count of bases not matched to a gene: 5. Germline V gene sequence: CDR1 MDHEN, CDR2 SYDVKM. Here the CDR3 reads CASSPSGRTYEQYF. In nucleotides, the CDR3 is TGTGCCAGCAGCCCCAGCGGGAGGACCTACGAGCAGTACTTC. Full variable domain (outside the CDR3, taken from reference TRBV28 and TRBJ2-7): DVKVTQSSRYLVKRTGEKVFLECVQDMDHENMFWYRQDPGLGLRLIYFSYDVKMKEKGDIPEGYSVSREKKERFSLILESASTNQTSMYLCASSPSGRTYEQYFGPGTRLTVT.